Following are 2 T cell receptor beta chains from one sample sequenced in a study of blood T cell repertoires in COVID-19. Libraries were prepared by immunoSEQ multiplex PCR; TCRdb keeps only in-frame clonotypes and omits some of them. Of 60,000 to 90,000 clones in the sample, more than 70% are singletons; the top ten hold more than 5%. Sequencing was carried out using peripheral blood. Receptor source: a man in his fifties or sixties with active or convalescent COVID-19.

This clone was seen only a few times. This chain joins TRBV5-4 and TRBJ2-3; 9 bases are a match to TRBD2. Germline CDR1 SGHNT, CDR2 YYREEE (reference sequence). The CDR3 has 16 amino acids. Trimming took 2 bases from V and 0 from J; bases not matched to a gene: 4. The CDR3 DNA reads TGTGCCAGCAGCTTAGCTAGCGGGGCTAGCACAGATACGCAGTATTTT. Its translation is CASSLASGASTDTQYF.

The chain carries TRBV27 and TRBJ1-5; 11 positions agree with TRBD1. Looked up from germline, CDR1 is MNHEY and CDR2 is SMNVEV (reference sequence). The V gene end was trimmed by 3 bases and the J gene end by 4 bases; junction bases not matched to a gene: 5. The CDR3 extends over 16 amino acids. The DNA of the CDR3 is TGTGCCAGCAGTTTTTCCTGGGACAGGGGGAATCAGCCCCAGCATTTT. It translates to CASSFSWDRGNQPQHF.